Below, 22 T cell receptor beta chains from the same sample are listed, as sequenced in a study of shared clonotypes between healthy human individuals (TCRdb year 2020). Library preparation used the immunoSEQ multiplex PCR assay. The table comes from immuneACCESS by way of TCRdb, which keeps in-frame sequences with V and J called. Part of the clones is missing from these tables; in studies checked, under half for an unresolved V gene and the rest for unknown reasons. The sample yields more than 550,000 clones; 90% were counted once. 30% to 40% of the sample is taken by the ten largest. Material for sequencing was memory CD8+ T cells from PBMCs. Taken with the paper, the label for cell subset or site translates to: CD45RO+ cells pooled with CCR7-negative TemRA cells. The source is a man between 18 and 35 years old in good health. Some clones in this sample may be carry-over from other donors' samples.

The chain has TRBV10-3 and TRBJ1-2; 10 bases agree with TRBD1. V lost 6 bases and J lost 2; bases outside the gene matches: 12. The CDR3 sequence is 17 residues long. Germline CDR1 reads ENHRY; CDR2 reads SYGVKD. The CDR3 protein is CAIRGPGQGTLNYGYTF. The CDR3 coding sequence is TGTGCCATCAGAGGCCCGGGACAGGGGACCCTAAACTATGGCTACACCTTC.

The chain links TRBV29-1 to TRBJ2-5; a weak D match, TRBD2 (5 bases). The J call is in doubt because the DNA end fits TRBJ2-7 better. The CDR3 runs 16 residues. CDR1 and CDR2 from the germline V gene are SQVTM and ANQGSEA. The CDR3, as DNA: TGCAGCGTTGTAACCCGGCTACGAGGGCCTTCCTACGAGCAGTACTTC. Its translation is CSVVTRLRGPSYEQYF.

The chain uses TRBV6-4 and TRBJ2-2; possible D gene TRBD2, 7 bases. Per the germline V gene, CDR1 is MRHNA and CDR2 is SNTAGT. The CDR3 is 15 amino acids. V was pared by 6 bases and J by 2 bases, with 13 bases between. As DNA, the CDR3 is TGTGCCAGCAGAAAAGGGGGGGGCAACACCGGGGAGCTGTTTTTT. This sequence encodes CASRKGGGNTGELFF.

The chain is built from TRBV19 and TRBJ2-1; 10 bases map to TRBD2. This CDR3 has 14 residues. Trimming at V came to 8 bases and at J to 3 bases, leaving 4 bases not matched to a gene. Germline assignment: CDR1 LNHDA and CDR2 SQIVND (reference sequence). The CDR3 here is CASEPSGSYNEQFF. In DNA form, the CDR3 reads TGTGCCAGTGAGCCTAGCGGGAGCTACAATGAGCAGTTCTTC.

The chain combines TRBV27 with TRBJ2-3, with a possible D match to TRBD1 (5 bases). This CDR3 has 14 amino acids. The germline V and J ends were trimmed by 2 bases and 3 bases, with 9 bases remaining between them. Germline V gene data show CDR1 as MNHEY and CDR2 as SMNVEV (reference sequence). Here the CDR3 reads CASSLVAGTDTQYF. The CDR3, as DNA: TGTGCCAGCAGTTTAGTGGCAGGGACAGATACGCAGTATTTT.

The rearrangement links TRBV2 to TRBJ1-1; 8 positions agree with TRBD1. Germline CDR1 reads SNHLY; CDR2 reads FYNNEI. The V segment lost 6 bases and the J segment 0 bases; nucleotides outside the gene matches: 3. This CDR3 comprises 14 residues. CDR3 in amino acids: CASRTDRVNTEAFF. CDR3 bases: TGTGCCAGCAGGACGGACAGGGTGAACACTGAAGCTTTCTTT.

The chain joins TRBV7-7 to TRBJ2-7, with 8 bases identical to TRBD1. The CDR3 covers 13 residues. V shed 5 bases, J shed 7 bases, and the junction held 7 bases outside the gene matches. CDR1 is SSHAT and CDR2 is FNYEAQ in the germline V gene (reference sequence). DNA for the CDR3: TGTGCCAGCAGCCGGGACAGGCTCGCGGAGCAGTACTTC. Translated, it gives CASSRDRLAEQYF.

This chain links TRBV18 with TRBJ2-3; 11 bases fit TRBD2. With V trimmed by 3 bases and J by 4 bases, 3 bases remained unmatched. The CDR3 covers 15 residues. CDR1 and CDR2 (germline): KGHSH, LQKENI. CDR3 sequence: CASSPTSGTPDTQYF. Here the CDR3 DNA reads TGTGCCAGCTCACCGACTAGCGGGACTCCAGATACGCAGTATTTT.

On this clone itself: Other nucleotide sequences from this sample produce the same CDR3. The rearrangement uses TRBV5-6 and TRBJ1-2; D is uncertain. CDR3 size: 13 residues. With 0 bases removed from V and 1 base from J, the gap between germline ends came to 4 bases. CDR1 is SGHDT, CDR2 YYEEEE, per germline. The CDR3 sequence is CASSLGNNYGYTF. CDR3 coding DNA: TGTGCCAGCAGCTTGGGTAATAACTATGGCTACACCTTC. Full variable domain (rest looked up from reference TRBV5-6 and TRBJ1-2): DAGVTQSPTHLIKTRGQQVTLRCSPKSGHDTVSWYQQALGQGPQFIFQYYEEEERQRGNFPDRFSGHQFPNYSSELNVNALLLGDSALYLCASSLGNNYGYTFGSGTRLTVV.

CDR3 sequence reads: CSVIQGSYEQYF. CDR3 in DNA: TGCAGCGTTATCCAGGGTTCCTACGAGCAGTACTTC. This chain uses TRBV29-1 with TRBJ2-7, with D possibly being TRBD1 (5 bases). With 5 bases removed from V and 1 base from J, the gap between germline ends came to 9 bases. CDR3 length: 12 amino acids. Germline CDR1 and CDR2: SQVTM and ANQGSEA.

The chain is built from TRBV7-8 and TRBJ2-7, with D possibly being TRBD2 (6 bases). This CDR3 region has 15 residues. Germline V gene data show CDR1 as SGHVS and CDR2 as FQNEAQ. Trimming stripped 4 bases from V and 2 bases from J, with 15 bases between. The CDR3 is CASSYEGGVTYEQYF. The DNA for the CDR3 is TGTGCCAGCAGCTACGAGGGAGGCGTGACCTACGAGCAGTACTTC.

This sequence joins TRBV28 and TRBJ2-1; the D call may be TRBD1 or TRBD2 (5 bases each). Germline V gene sequence: CDR1 MDHEN, CDR2 SYDVKM. The CDR3 extends over 16 amino acids. The V gene lost 5 bases and the J gene lost 5 bases, with 19 bases spanning the gap. CDR3 in amino acids: CASSHLYRKGDNEQFF. CDR3 DNA: TGTGCCAGCAGTCACCTATACAGGAAGGGAGACAATGAGCAGTTCTTC.

This clone was seen only once. The CDR3 DNA sequence: TGCGCCAGCAGCCATGCTCTATGGACTAGTCTCAATGAGCAGTTCTTC. Protein sequence: CASSHALWTSLNEQFF. V gene TRBV4-3 combines with J gene TRBJ2-1; 7 bases are shared with TRBD2. This CDR3 comprises 16 residues. The junction had 11 bases not matched to a gene; V was cut back by 3 bases and J by 6 bases. Per the germline V gene, CDR1 is LGHNA and CDR2 is YSLEER.

DNA of the CDR3: TGTGCCAGCAGCTTTAGAACAGGGGGTCGCGCCGGGGAGCTGTTTTTT. Amino acid sequence: CASSFRTGGRAGELFF. The chain couples TRBV5-4 to TRBJ2-2, with TRBD1 matching over 8 bases. CDR3 length equals 16 residues. Unmatched junction bases numbered 9, after V lost 2 bases and J lost 6 bases. Germline V lookup: CDR1 SGHNT, CDR2 YYREEE (reference sequence).

The V gene is TRBV6-1, the J gene TRBJ2-5, with D maybe TRBD1 (5 bases). The germline V and J ends were trimmed by 4 bases and 5 bases, with 14 bases remaining between them. CDR1 is MNHNS and CDR2 is SASEGT in the germline V gene. The CDR3 loop spans 14 amino acids. CDR3 protein: CASSGRGGLETQYF. CDR3 DNA: TGTGCCAGCAGTGGTAGGGGCGGATTGGAGACCCAGTACTTC.

V and J are TRBV27 and TRBJ1-1; the D gene is possibly TRBD1 (6 bases). This CDR3 contains 13 residues. The germline CDR1 and CDR2 sequences are MNHEY and SMNVEV (reference sequence). Between the trimmed V and J ends, which lost 5 bases and 1 base, there was a span of 8 bases. The CDR3 here is CASSQQGNTEAFF. The CDR3 bases are TGTGCCAGCAGTCAACAGGGGAACACTGAAGCTTTCTTT.

The chain recombines TRBV5-5 with TRBJ1-2, with a possible D match to TRBD1 (5 bases). Trimming pared 0 bases from V and 5 bases from J, leaving 11 bases between. Looked up from germline, CDR1 is SGHKS and CDR2 is YYEKEE (reference sequence). The CDR3 is 14 amino acids. CDR3 protein: CASSLEGVIYGYTF. DNA of the CDR3: TGTGCCAGCAGCTTGGAAGGGGTGATTTATGGCTACACCTTC.

The rearrangement links TRBV7-9 to TRBJ2-7; perhaps TRBD2 as D (5 bases). Germline lookup yields CDR1 SEHNR and CDR2 FQNEAQ (reference sequence). The CDR3 sequence is 14 residues long. V was pared by 5 bases and J by 5 bases, with 16 bases between. DNA for the CDR3: TGTGCCAGCAGCCCAATACTAGGAGAAGACGAGCAGTACTTC. This gives the protein CASSPILGEDEQYF.

The gene calls are TRBV27 and TRBJ1-2, with D perhaps matching TRBD1 (6 bases). The CDR3 runs to 15 residues. CDR1 MNHEY and CDR2 SMNVEV come from the germline V gene (reference sequence). V lost 5 bases to trimming and J lost 8 bases, with 21 bases between them. In DNA, the CDR3 is TGTGCCAGCAGTCCAATGGGGGGCTCGGCCTACGGCTACACCTTC. Translated: CASSPMGGSAYGYTF.

The chain recombines TRBV2 with TRBJ2-7, with D perhaps matching TRBD1 or TRBD2 (6 bases each). CDR1 and CDR2 (germline): SNHLY, FYNNEI. V lost 7 bases and J lost 4, with 20 bases in between. CDR3 length: 15 residues. Written as DNA, the CDR3 is TGTGCCAGCAAACCCACAGGGCCCGGGGGATACGAGCAGTACTTC. This translates into CASKPTGPGGYEQYF.

The chain couples TRBV27 to TRBJ2-7, with a tentative D call TRBD2 (6 bases). The CDR3 loop spans 17 amino acids. Per germline, CDR1 MNHEY and CDR2 SMNVEV (reference sequence). The V gene lost 5 bases and the J gene lost 0 bases, with 20 bases spanning the gap. CDR3 sequence: CASSAVSGSLSSYEQYF. In DNA, the CDR3 is TGTGCCAGCAGTGCGGTTAGCGGATCCCTTAGCTCCTACGAGCAGTACTTC.

The chain combines TRBV6-5 with TRBJ2-7; perhaps TRBD1 as D (6 bases). Trimming cost V 6 bases and J 6 bases, with 12 bases left between them. Germline CDR1 MNHEY, CDR2 SVGAGI. The CDR3 loop spans 12 amino acids. The CDR3, as DNA: TGTGCCAGCAGAGGGGGAGCGCCCGAGCAGTACTTC. It translates to CASRGGAPEQYF.